This T cell receptor beta chain was sequenced for a study of cytomegalovirus exposure and HLA in healthy donors. Study-level findings and limits: Trimming of TCR beta V- and J-genes showed a link, identified in a later analysis, to a missense DCLRE1C variant. The study put 150 to 200 TCR beta chains on its list as cytomegalovirus-associated.

PCR amplification relied on 60 Vbeta primers (plus 13 Jbeta primers). Only in-frame clones appear in the TCRdb table, and some are missing; sequencing was by immunoSEQ multiplex PCR. The table includes roughly 140,000 clones, about four fifths detected once. As to this clone: Its antigen is not known.

The CDR3 totals 15 residues. Germline V gene data show CDR1 as MNHNS and CDR2 as SASEGT. J gave up 2 bases and V 7 bases, and 8 bases lay outside the gene matches. The sequenced material came from PBMCs. The sequence came from a woman aged 35 to 49 in good health and CMV-seropositive. The chain employs TRBV6-1 and TRBJ2-5, with 9 nucleotides matching TRBD1. The CDR3 DNA follows: TGTGCCAGCACCCCCCTGGACAGGGGTCAAGAGACCCAGTACTTC. Its translation is CASTPLDRGQETQYF.